These 14 T cell receptor beta chains were sequenced from one sample in a study of blood T cell repertoires in COVID-19. Sequenced by immunoSEQ multiplex PCR; TCRdb stores in-frame clones only, minus some. This table has fewer than 300,000 clones, approximately 89% appearing once. The material sequenced was peripheral blood. Receptors were obtained from a woman in her twenties or thirties with COVID-19, enrolled during active disease.

V is TRBV5-1 and J is TRBJ1-2, with 8 bases lining up with TRBD1. CDR3 size: 14 residues. The trim removed 0 bases at V and 5 bases at J, leaving 3 bases unmatched. Germline V CDR1 and CDR2: SGHRS, YFSETQ. CDR3 nucleotides: TGCGCCAGCAGCTTGGCCACAGGGGGATATGGCTACACCTTC. Translating gives CASSLATGGYGYTF. Full variable domain (rest looked up from reference TRBV5-1 and TRBJ1-2): KAGVTQTPRYLIKTRGQQVTLSCSPISGHRSVSWYQQTPGQGLQFLFEYFSETQRNKGNFPGRFSGRQFSNSRSEMNVSTLELGDSALYLCASSLATGGYGYTFGSGTRLTVV.

V is TRBV2 and J is TRBJ2-3, with D possibly matching TRBD1 (6 bases). The CDR3 is 14 residues long. The V gene lost 7 bases and the J gene lost 1 base, with 12 bases spanning the gap. Germline V CDR1 and CDR2: SNHLY, FYNNEI. The CDR3 is CASTRDTGTDTQYF. DNA for the CDR3: TGTGCCAGCACCCGGGACACTGGCACAGATACGCAGTATTTT.

The CDR3: CASSQDAVCCEQYF. Written as DNA, the CDR3 is TGTGCCAGCAGCCAAGACGCGGTGTGTTGCGAGCAGTACTTC. The chain is built from TRBV3-1 (or the pseudogene TRBV3-2) and TRBJ2-7; D ambiguous. Germline loops: CDR1 LGHDT, CDR2 YNNKEL (reference sequence). The CDR3 is 14 amino acids. The ends were cut back, 0 bases at V and 6 bases at J, with 12 bases in the middle.

This clone was observed once. The V and J genes are TRBV5-1 and TRBJ1-2, with 10 nucleotides matching TRBD1. Looked up from germline, CDR1 is SGHRS and CDR2 is YFSETQ. There are 13 residues in the CDR3. The junction had 3 bases not matched to a gene; V was cut back by 3 bases and J by 7 bases. The CDR3 nucleotides read TGCGCCAGCAGCTCCGGGACAGGGGTTGGCTACACCTTC. Its protein is CASSSGTGVGYTF.

This clone is a singleton in its sample. This rearrangement joins TRBV15 to TRBJ2-2; D gene uncertain. This CDR3 region has 15 residues. Trimming removed 5 bases at V and 2 bases at J, with 12 bases between. The germline gives CDR1 LNHNV, CDR2 YYDKDF (reference sequence). The CDR3 DNA reads as TGTGCCACCAGCTTATACGAGACAAACACCGGGGAGCTGTTTTTT. Its protein product is CATSLYETNTGELFF.

J is TRBJ1-1 and V is TRBV19; 9 bases line up with TRBD1. The CDR3 is 14 residues long. Germline trimming cut 3 bases from V and 5 bases from J; bases unmatched to any gene: 4. Germline assignment: CDR1 LNHDA and CDR2 SQIVND (reference sequence). CDR3 sequence: CASSMGTGITEAFF. DNA for the CDR3: TGTGCCAGTAGTATGGGGACAGGGATAACTGAAGCTTTCTTT. The complete variable domain, with remaining parts taken from reference TRBV19 and TRBJ1-1, reads DGGITQSPKYLFRKEGQNVTLSCEQNLNHDAMYWYRQDPGQGLRLIYYSQIVNDFQKGDIAEGYSVSREKKESFPLTVTSAQKNPTAFYLCASSMGTGITEAFFGQGTRLTVV.

The chain uses TRBV7-2 and TRBJ1-2; 10 bases line up with TRBD1. The CDR3 is 16 residues long. Germline V CDR1 and CDR2: SGHTA, FQGNSA. V lost 6 bases to trimming and J lost 3 bases; unmatched junction nucleotides: 10. The CDR3 bases are TGTGCCAGCAGACCATGGACAGGGGGGGGTGACTATGGCTACACCTTC. Residues: CASRPWTGGGDYGYTF.

The chain links TRBV30 to TRBJ2-1; 8 bases match TRBD2. In germline, CDR1 is GTSNPN, CDR2 SVGIG (reference sequence). The CDR3 is 12 amino acids. Unmatched junction bases numbered 1, after V lost 5 bases and J lost 4 bases. The CDR3 nucleotides are TGTGCCTGGGAGCGGGGGTACAATGAGCAGTTCTTC. Protein: CAWERGYNEQFF.

This sequence joins TRBV29-1 and TRBJ2-2; D is unresolved. The CDR3 has 13 amino acids. The germline V gene encodes CDR1 SQVTM and CDR2 ANQGSEA. Trimming removed 3 bases from V and 0 bases from J, with 5 bases in between. CDR3 in amino acids: CSVERPNTGELFF. CDR3 DNA: TGCAGCGTTGAGAGGCCGAACACCGGGGAGCTGTTTTTT.

The chain employs TRBV6-5 and TRBJ2-5; D is possibly TRBD1 (5 bases). V shed 6 bases and J shed 0 bases, with 14 bases lying between them. CDR1 and CDR2 from the germline V gene are MNHEY and SVGAGI. This CDR3 is built from 15 residues. The DNA for the CDR3 is TGTGCCAGCAGCGTCAACTGGGGCAACCAAGAGACCCAGTACTTC. The encoded protein is CASSVNWGNQETQYF.

About this clone: Additional DNA sequences in this sample encode the identical CDR3. V usage is TRBV19 and J usage is TRBJ1-3; a possible D gene is TRBD1 (6 bases). Germline V gene data show CDR1 as LNHDA and CDR2 as SQIVND (reference sequence). CDR3 size: 15 residues. V was clipped by 4 bases and J by 0 bases, with 10 bases between them. CDR3 loop: CASSTTGSSGNTIYF. DNA of the CDR3: TGTGCCAGTAGTACAACAGGGAGCTCTGGAAACACCATATATTTT.

The genes are TRBV9 and TRBJ1-2; 7 bases line up with TRBD1. Germline CDR1 reads SGDLS; CDR2 reads YYNGEE. The CDR3 has 15 amino acids. V lost 3 bases and J lost 4; bases outside the gene matches: 9. The CDR3, as DNA: TGTGCCAGCAGCGCCCGACAGGGAGACGGCTATGGCTACACCTTC. This gives the protein CASSARQGDGYGYTF.

This chain connects TRBV19 to TRBJ2-1; a possible D gene is TRBD1 (6 bases). With 7 bases removed from V and 0 bases from J, the gap between germline ends came to 19 bases. Germline CDR1 is LNHDA and CDR2 is SQIVND (reference sequence). This CDR3 has 17 amino acids. CDR3 DNA sequence: TGTGCCAGTACCCTGGGGGCGACGAGGAGCTCCTACAATGAGCAGTTCTTC. This gives the protein CASTLGATRSSYNEQFF.

This chain uses TRBV5-1 with TRBJ1-4; no clear D. The length of the CDR3 is 16 residues. Germline assignment: CDR1 SGHRS and CDR2 YFSETQ. V shed 0 bases and J shed 0 bases, with 9 bases lying between them. Here the CDR3 DNA reads TGCGCCAGCAGCTTGGCCCCGAGTGCAACTAATGAAAAACTGTTTTTT. Translated, it gives CASSLAPSATNEKLFF.